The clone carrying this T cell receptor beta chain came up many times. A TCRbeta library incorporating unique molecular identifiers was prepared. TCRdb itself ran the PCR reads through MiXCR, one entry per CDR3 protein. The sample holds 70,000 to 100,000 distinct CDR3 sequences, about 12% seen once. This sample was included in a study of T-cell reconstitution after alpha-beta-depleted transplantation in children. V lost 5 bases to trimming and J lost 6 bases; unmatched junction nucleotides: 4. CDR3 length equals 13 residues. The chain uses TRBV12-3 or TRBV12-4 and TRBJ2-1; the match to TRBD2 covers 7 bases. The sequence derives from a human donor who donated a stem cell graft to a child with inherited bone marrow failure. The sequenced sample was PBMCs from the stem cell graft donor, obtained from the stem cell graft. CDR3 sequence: CASSLGTTNEQFF. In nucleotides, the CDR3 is TGTGCCAGCAGTCTCGGGACTACCAATGAGCAGTTCTTC.